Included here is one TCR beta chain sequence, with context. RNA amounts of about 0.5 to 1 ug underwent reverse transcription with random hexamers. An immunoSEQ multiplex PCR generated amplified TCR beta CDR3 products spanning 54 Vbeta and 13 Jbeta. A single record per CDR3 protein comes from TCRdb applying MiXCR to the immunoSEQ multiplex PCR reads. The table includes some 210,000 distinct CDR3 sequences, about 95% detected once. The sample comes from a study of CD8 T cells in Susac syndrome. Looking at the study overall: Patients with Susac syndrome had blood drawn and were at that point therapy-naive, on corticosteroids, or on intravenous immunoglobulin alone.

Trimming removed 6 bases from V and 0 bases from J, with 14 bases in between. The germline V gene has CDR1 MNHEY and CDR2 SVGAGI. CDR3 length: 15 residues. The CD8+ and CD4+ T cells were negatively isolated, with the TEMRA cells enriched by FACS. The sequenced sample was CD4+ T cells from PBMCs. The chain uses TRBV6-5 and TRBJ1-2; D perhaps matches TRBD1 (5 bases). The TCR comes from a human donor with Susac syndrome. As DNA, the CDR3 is TGTGCCAGCAGGGTTGTCGTCAGGGCTAACTATGGCTACACCTTC. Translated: CASRVVVRANYGYTF.